This is a list of T cell receptor beta chains from one sample in a study of blood T cell repertoires in COVID-19. Sequenced by immunoSEQ multiplex PCR; TCRdb stores in-frame clones only, minus some. The table lists approximately 67,000 clones, about 87% of them singletons, with 4% to 5.5% in the top ten. Specimen: peripheral blood. These receptors were taken from a man aged 50 to 60 with active COVID-19. The CDR3 runs from the conserved cysteine through the conserved F or W. D genes are given only for firm matches.

>TRBJ2-7|-|TRBV12-3/TRBV12-4
CASSLGGFYEQYF
TGTGCCAGCAGTTTAGGAGGGTTCTACGAGCAGTACTTC
>TRBJ1-4|TRBD1|TRBV7-2
CASSTTGVGEKLFF
TGTGCCAGCAGCACTACAGGGGTTGGAGAAAAACTGTTTTTT
>TRBJ2-1|TRBD1|TRBV2
CASTKEGTGVNEQFF
TGTGCCAGCACCAAGGAGGGGACAGGGGTCAATGAGCAGTTCTTC
>TRBJ2-5|TRBD2|TRBV5-1
CASSLAAGAETQYF
TGCGCCAGCAGCTTGGCTGCGGGAGCAGAGACCCAGTACTTC
>TRBJ2-2|TRBD2|TRBV11-2
CASSSRLAGVSGELFF
TGTGCCAGCAGCTCCAGACTAGCGGGAGTGTCCGGGGAGCTGTTTTTT
>TRBJ2-7|TRBD2|TRBV11-3
CASSTGLAGSYEQYF
TGTGCCAGCAGCACGGGACTAGCGGGCTCCTACGAGCAGTACTTC
>TRBJ2-1|TRBD2|TRBV4-3
CASSQEVASGRARLFF
TGCGCCAGCAGCCAAGAAGTGGCTAGCGGGAGGGCCAGGCTGTTCTTC
>TRBJ2-1|TRBD2|TRBV7-3
CASSLRLAGGPYNEQFF
TGTGCCAGCAGCTTAAGACTAGCGGGAGGGCCTTACAATGAGCAGTTCTTC
>TRBJ1-2|TRBD1|TRBV29-1
CSVDDRVNYGYTF
TGCAGCGTTGATGACAGGGTGAACTATGGCTACACCTTC
>TRBJ1-1|-|TRBV2
CASSESRAAFF
TGTGCCAGCAGTGAATCCAGGGCAGCTTTCTTT
>TRBJ2-2|-|TRBV10-2
CASKGQYTGELFF
TGCGCCAGCAAGGGGCAGTACACCGGGGAGCTGTTTTTT
>TRBJ2-7|TRBD1|TRBV15
CATSSRDSSYEQYF
TGTGCCACCAGCAGTCGGGACAGCTCCTACGAGCAGTACTTC
>TRBJ1-2|-|TRBV5-1
CASSLRLGSYGYTF
TGCGCCAGCAGCTTGCGACTGGGGAGCTATGGCTACACCTTC
>TRBJ1-1|-|TRBV7-2
CASSLEATVETFF
TGTGCCAGCAGCTTAGAGGCAACAGTTGAGACTTTCTTT